The entry below describes one T cell receptor (beta chain). This entry is derived from a study of blood T cell repertoires in COVID-19. V trimming: 3 bases; J trimming: 3 bases; junction bases outside the gene matches: 3. From germline, CDR1 is SNHLY and CDR2 FYNNEI. The CDR3 loop spans 15 amino acids. As processed by the authors: Estimation of nucleated cell counts relied on the amplification of reference gene primers. TCRdb's copy holds only in-frame clones and misses some; the assay was immunoSEQ multiplex PCR. D and trimming come from the DNA, and the V and J calls and clone size come from that table. Counted here are approximately 94,000 clones, approximately 90% occurring once; the ten biggest clones make up 4.5% to 6%.

Input material: peripheral blood. The rearrangement joins TRBV2 to TRBJ2-1; 9 bases match TRBD1. The receptor's source is a woman older than 75 with active COVID-19. CDR3 sequence reads: CASSDRTGVYNEQFF. CDR3 nucleotides: TGTGCCAGCAGTGATAGGACAGGGGTCTACAATGAGCAGTTCTTC.